This record covers a single T cell receptor (beta chain). Antigen unknown. The sample belongs to a study of blood T cells in healthy people across ages. V dropped 4 bases and J dropped 9 bases, with 13 bases sitting between them. Germline V CDR1 and CDR2: MDHEN, SYDVKM. The CDR3 totals 12 residues. The second PCR ran 7 to 11 cycles with a sample-barcoded 5' primer and J-beta primers. TCRdb processed the 5' RACE reads anew with MiXCR; each CDR3 protein has one entry. The table has around 780,000 distinct CDR3 sequences, roughly 25% seen once. The study, taken as a whole, reports: There were more naive CD4+ cells and higher diversity in long-lived donors than in aged donors. Any conclusive comparison of naive versus antigen-experienced cells was prevented by using unsorted PBMCs. Naive T cell percentage by flow cytometry tracked strongly with beta diversity.

In addition, the sample was reused for a study of T cells of mothers and their children.

The chain carries TRBV28 and TRBJ2-7; no firm D call. The sequenced material came from blood. This receptor was taken from a boy between 10 and 17 years old in good health. The CDR3 sequence: CASSWRGDGQYF. The CDR3 bases are TGTGCCAGCAGTTGGCGAGGTGACGGGCAGTACTTC.